This passage covers 22 T cell receptor beta chains from one sample sequenced in a study of T cell clones after liver transplantation. Sequencing used immunoSEQ multiplex PCR; TCRdb keeps in-frame clones, though not all of them. The sample carries 20,000 or so clones, roughly 92% recorded once. The sample in question was CD8+ T cells from blood, obtained about 27 months after liver transplant. The receptors derive from a human patient who received a liver transplant. These T cells may partly come from the graft donor.

This CDR3 reads CASSRPRQVHQETQYF. Here the CDR3 DNA reads TGTGCCAGCAGCAGGCCAAGACAGGTCCACCAAGAGACCCAGTACTTC. J is TRBJ2-5 and V is TRBV21-1; the table gives TRBD1 as D, unverified against the DNA. TRBV21-1 is a listed pseudogene. The CDR3 length is 16 residues.

The chain has TRBV4-3 and TRBJ1-2, with D perhaps matching TRBD1 (5 bases). Germline V gene sequence: CDR1 LGHNA, CDR2 YSLEER. The CDR3 has 15 residues. The V gene lost 0 bases and the J gene lost 1 base, with 9 bases spanning the gap. CDR3 in amino acids: CASSQDRGVNYGYTF. In nucleotides, the CDR3 is TGCGCCAGCAGCCAAGATCGGGGGGTTAACTATGGCTACACCTTC.

Here the CDR3 reads CASSSDSRETQYF. CDR3 sequence (DNA): TGTGCCAGCAGCTCGGATAGTAGAGAGACCCAGTACTTC. The V and J genes are TRBV7-8 and TRBJ2-5; no definite D call. CDR1 is SGHVS, CDR2 FQNEAQ, per germline. V was pared by 4 bases and J by 4 bases, with 10 bases between. This CDR3 spans 13 amino acids.

Concerning this clone itself: One end of the junction is discordant with germline, which a read error may explain. The V and J genes are TRBV14 and TRBJ2-3, with a possible D match to TRBD1 (6 bases). CDR1 and CDR2 from the germline V gene are SGHDN and FVKESK. This CDR3 is 13 amino acids long. In DNA, the CDR3 is TGTGCCGGCAGCCAGGGGCGGTGGGATACGCAGTATTTT. It codes for CAGSQGRWDTQYF.

This clone was seen more than once but under ten times. Other DNA sequences in the sample encode the same CDR3. J is TRBJ1-4 and V is TRBV29-1; D gene ambiguous. CDR3 length: 13 amino acids. V lost 2 bases, J lost 4 bases, and 8 bases lay in between. The germline CDR1 and CDR2 sequences are SQVTM and ANQGSEA. The chain's CDR3 is CSVEFGSNEKLFF. DNA of the CDR3: TGCAGCGTTGAATTTGGCAGTAATGAAAAACTGTTTTTT.

This chain connects TRBV18 to TRBJ1-1; no clear D. The CDR3 loop spans 12 amino acids. CDR1 and CDR2 (germline): KGHSH, LQKENI. V shed 2 bases and J shed 5 bases, with 6 bases lying between them. The chain's CDR3 is CASSPTPTEAFF. The CDR3 DNA reads as TGTGCCAGCTCACCAACCCCAACTGAAGCTTTCTTT.

The chain recombines TRBV7-9 with TRBJ2-1; 7 bases match TRBD2. The germline V gene has CDR1 SEHNR and CDR2 FQNEAQ (reference sequence). V shed 5 bases and J 9 bases; nucleotides not matched to a gene: 13. CDR3 length: 15 residues. The CDR3, as DNA: TGTGCCAGCAGCCGGGAAGAAGAGACTAGCTTTGAGCAGTTCTTC. This codes for CASSREEETSFEQFF.

V gene TRBV11-2 combines with J gene TRBJ2-5, with a possible D match to TRBD1 (6 bases). The germline V gene encodes CDR1 SGHAT and CDR2 FQNNGV. With 2 bases removed from V and 5 bases from J, the gap between germline ends came to 15 bases. The CDR3 is 15 amino acids. The CDR3: CASSLNQGQVETQYF. The CDR3 nucleotides are TGTGCCAGCAGCTTAAACCAGGGGCAAGTGGAGACCCAGTACTTC.

CDR3 DNA: TGTGCCACCAGACCGGGGGGCACAGATACGCAGTATTTT. Its translation is CATRPGGTDTQYF. The chain links TRBV15 to TRBJ2-3, with D perhaps TRBD2 (6 bases). The CDR3 length is 13 residues. V was cut by 6 bases and J by 1 base, with 8 bases left in between. CDR1 and CDR2 (germline): LNHNV, YYDKDF (reference sequence).

This clone was found a few times. This rearrangement joins TRBV4-3 to TRBJ1-2; D gene uncertain. Germline values: CDR1 LGHNA, CDR2 YSLEER. The CDR3 is 15 amino acids. V lost 1 base, J lost 3 bases, and 12 bases lay in between. CDR3 in amino acids: CASSQGETEYYGYTF. CDR3 DNA: TGCGCCAGCAGCCAAGGGGAAACAGAGTACTATGGCTACACCTTC.

The rearrangement links TRBV9 to TRBJ2-7; 7 bases align to TRBD1. The CDR3 length is 11 residues. The V gene's germline CDR1 is SGDLS and CDR2 YYNGEE. Losses at the gene ends were 4 bases for V and 6 bases for J; bases not matched to a gene: 1. DNA for the CDR3: TGTGCCAGCAGCTCAGGGGGCGAGCAGTACTTC. Its protein product is CASSSGGEQYF.

The chain has TRBV29-1 and TRBJ2-7, with 9 bases that match TRBD1. Germline CDR1 and CDR2: SQVTM and ANQGSEA. Germline trimming cut 5 bases from V and 1 base from J; bases unmatched to any gene: 3. The CDR3 runs to 13 residues. CDR3 DNA: TGCAGCGTTCGGACAGGGGAATCCTACGAGCAGTACTTC. It is translated as CSVRTGESYEQYF.

The rearrangement uses TRBV11-2 and TRBJ2-5; 7 bases are shared with TRBD2. Losses at the gene ends were 4 bases for V and 4 bases for J; bases not matched to a gene: 9. The CDR3 covers 15 residues. Germline V CDR1 and CDR2: SGHAT, FQNNGV. This CDR3 is CASSSRWREGETQYF. As DNA, the CDR3 is TGTGCCAGCAGCTCCCGATGGAGGGAGGGAGAGACCCAGTACTTC.

This clone was seen a few times. The V call is TRBV27, the J call TRBJ2-7; TRBD1 matches 8 bases. Trimming at V came to 8 bases and at J to 0 bases, leaving 9 bases not matched to a gene. Per the germline V gene, CDR1 is MNHEY and CDR2 is SMNVEV (reference sequence). This CDR3 is 15 amino acids long. The CDR3 is CASGDRQGSSYEQYF. In nucleotides, the CDR3 is TGTGCCAGCGGAGACAGACAGGGGAGCTCCTACGAGCAGTACTTC.

V is TRBV29-1 and J is TRBJ1-2, with TRBD1 matching over 8 bases. V dropped 4 bases and J dropped 3; count of bases not matched to a gene: 16. CDR1 is SQVTM and CDR2 is ANQGSEA in the germline V gene. This CDR3 is 17 amino acids long. CDR3 coding DNA: TGCAGCGTTGGGGGGGGGACAGGCCCACAACTGGACTATGGCTACACCTTC. As protein: CSVGGGTGPQLDYGYTF.

The chain is built from TRBV7-3 and TRBJ2-3; D gene ambiguous. The V gene lost 1 base and the J gene lost 6 bases, with 8 bases spanning the gap. Looked up from germline, CDR1 is SGHTA and CDR2 is FQGTGA. This CDR3 spans 13 amino acids. Here the CDR3 reads CASSLMSGDTQYF. The CDR3 coding sequence is TGTGCCAGCAGCTTAATGTCTGGGGATACGCAGTATTTT.

V usage is TRBV7-3 and J usage is TRBJ2-3, with 11 bases that match TRBD2. After removal of 4 bases from V and 6 bases from J, the junction contained 9 bases not matched to a gene. The CDR3 runs to 16 residues. Germline V lookup: CDR1 SGHTA, CDR2 FQGTGA. The CDR3 sequence is CASSSNSGRAPDTQYF. The CDR3 bases are TGTGCCAGCAGCTCCAATAGCGGGAGGGCCCCCGATACGCAGTATTTT.

The chain is built from TRBV15 and TRBJ1-1, with D perhaps TRBD1 (5 bases). The V gene's germline CDR1 is LNHNV and CDR2 YYDKDF (reference sequence). The CDR3 sequence is 11 residues long. V was cut by 1 base and J by 8 bases, with 5 bases left in between. The CDR3 reads CATSRGTEAFF. The CDR3 DNA reads TGTGCCACCAGCAGAGGGACAGAAGCTTTCTTT.

This clone came up once. The chain links TRBV9 to TRBJ2-2; 10 nucleotides line up with TRBD1. The CDR3 has 16 amino acids. V lost 0 bases and J lost 5; bases outside the gene matches: 4. Germline CDR1 and CDR2: SGDLS and YYNGEE. As DNA, the CDR3 is TGTGCCAGCAGCGTAGCGAGGGGACAGGGGACCGGGGAGCTGTTTTTT. This sequence encodes CASSVARGQGTGELFF.

The chain joins TRBV15 to TRBJ2-1; D not resolved. Looked up from germline, CDR1 is LNHNV and CDR2 is YYDKDF (reference sequence). The germline V and J ends were trimmed by 1 base and 6 bases, with 10 bases remaining between them. This CDR3 spans 14 amino acids. CDR3: CATSRGRVPNEQFF. CDR3 sequence (DNA): TGTGCCACCAGCAGAGGGCGAGTTCCCAATGAGCAGTTCTTC. Drawing the rest from reference TRBV15 and TRBJ2-1, the complete variable domain is DAMVIQNPRYQVTQFGKPVTLSCSQTLNHNVMYWYQQKSSQAPKLLFHYYDKDFNNEADTPDNFQSRRPNTSFCFLDIRSPGLGDTAMYLCATSRGRVPNEQFFGPGTRLTVL.

The CDR3 is CASSLPDPKNIQYF. In DNA, the CDR3 is TGTGCCAGCAGCTTGCCGGATCCCAAAAACATTCAGTACTTC. This sequence joins TRBV5-5 and TRBJ2-4; D gene unclear. CDR1 is SGHKS and CDR2 is YYEKEE in the germline V gene (reference sequence). There are 14 residues in the CDR3. Trimming took 1 base from V and 2 from J, leaving 7 bases between them.

This clone turned up a few times. The chain uses TRBV29-1 and TRBJ2-7; 11 bases are a match to TRBD1. The CDR3 extends over 13 amino acids. With V trimmed by 7 bases and J by 3 bases, 5 bases remained unmatched. The germline gives CDR1 SQVTM, CDR2 ANQGSEA. The CDR3 protein is CSAGGTGGYEQYF. The CDR3 bases are TGCAGCGCTGGGGGGACAGGGGGCTACGAGCAGTACTTC.